A single sample is the source of the 12 T cell receptor beta chains below, sequenced in a study of blood T cell repertoires in COVID-19. Clones were sequenced by immunoSEQ multiplex PCR, and TCRdb holds only the in-frame ones, with some missing. The table shows over 200,000 clones, with 86% occurring only once. Input material: PBMCs or T cells enriched from blood (not recorded which). Receptors were obtained from a young woman who had been exposed to COVID-19.

J is TRBJ2-2 and V is TRBV28; possibly TRBD1 for D (6 bases). Germline V gives CDR1 MDHEN, CDR2 SYDVKM. The CDR3 totals 17 residues. Trimming pared 6 bases from V and 0 bases from J, leaving 17 bases between. The DNA for the CDR3 is TGTGCCAGCAGCCTCCTAGGGGACAACCCGAACACCGGGGAGCTGTTTTTT. It yields the protein CASSLLGDNPNTGELFF.

The V call is TRBV10-2, the J call TRBJ2-3; perhaps TRBD1 as D (5 bases). Deletions cut 6 bases from V and 1 base from J, with 14 bases between. Per germline, CDR1 WSHSY and CDR2 SAAADI. The CDR3 is 15 amino acids. CDR3 residues: CASSPPGRRTDTQYF. CDR3 sequence (DNA): TGCGCCAGCAGCCCACCAGGGCGACGCACAGATACGCAGTATTTT.

The chain has TRBV12-3 or TRBV12-4 and TRBJ1-2, with D unresolved. The CDR3 runs to 13 residues. V was clipped by 5 bases and J by 6 bases, with 13 bases between them. In DNA form, the CDR3 reads TGTGCCAGCAGTCCCCCCCCGGGAGATGGCTACACCTTC. Protein: CASSPPPGDGYTF.

The chain recombines TRBV14 with TRBJ2-1, with D perhaps matching TRBD1 (5 bases). Germline-derived CDR1 and CDR2 are SGHDN and FVKESK. This CDR3 is 18 amino acids long. Between the trimmed V and J ends, which lost 0 bases and 6 bases, there was a span of 21 bases. The CDR3 here is CASSQDPRRLPRGNEQFF. In nucleotides, the CDR3 is TGTGCCAGCAGCCAAGATCCCCGGCGACTGCCAAGGGGCAATGAGCAGTTCTTC.

This clone was observed a few times. V is TRBV5-1 and J is TRBJ1-2, with unresolved D. The V end was cut by 6 bases, the J end by 8 bases, with 20 bases between. In germline, CDR1 is SGHRS, CDR2 YFSETQ. The CDR3 sequence is 14 residues long. For the CDR3, the DNA is TGCGCCAGCAAGCTAATCGGGTCCGTTGAGGGCTACACCTTC. Translating it yields CASKLIGSVEGYTF.

The V call is TRBV11-2, the J call TRBJ2-7; weak D call: TRBD1 (5 bases). CDR1 and CDR2 (germline): SGHAT, FQNNGV. This CDR3 region has 12 residues. Deletions cut 5 bases from V and 3 bases from J, with 8 bases between. CDR3 DNA: TGTGCCAGCAGCCCCGACAGCTACGAGCAGTACTTC. Translation: CASSPDSYEQYF.

CDR3 in amino acids: CAWSRVAGPRDEQYF. In nucleotides, the CDR3 is TGTGCCTGGAGTAGGGTTGCGGGCCCCCGGGACGAGCAGTACTTC. V usage is TRBV30 and J usage is TRBJ2-7; a weak D match, TRBD2 (5 bases). From germline, CDR1 is GTSNPN and CDR2 SVGIG (reference sequence). The CDR3 runs 15 residues. Trimming removed 2 bases from V and 5 bases from J, with 19 bases in between.

This chain connects TRBV27 to TRBJ1-6; tentatively, D is TRBD1 (6 bases). The CDR3 has 17 residues. CDR1 MNHEY and CDR2 SMNVEV come from the germline V gene (reference sequence). Trimming left V 2 bases short and J 6 bases short, with 17 bases between. As DNA, the CDR3 is TGTGCCAGCAGTTTAAATTCGGGGGGGCGCGGTAATTCACCCCTCCACTTT. Its translation: CASSLNSGGRGNSPLHF.

V and J are TRBV5-1 and TRBJ2-4, with TRBD1 identical over 8 bases. Losses at the gene ends were 3 bases for V and 5 bases for J; bases not matched to a gene: 4. The V gene's germline CDR1 is SGHRS and CDR2 YFSETQ. This CDR3 is 14 amino acids long. CDR3 sequence (DNA): TGCGCCAGCAGCTGGACAGGGTGGGAAAACATTCAGTACTTC. Amino acid sequence: CASSWTGWENIQYF.

J is TRBJ2-2 and V is TRBV6-1; 9 nucleotides line up with TRBD1. There are 19 residues in the CDR3. Germline V gene sequence: CDR1 MNHNS, CDR2 SASEGT. The ends lost 0 bases at V and 7 bases at J; junction bases unmatched: 15. The DNA of the CDR3 is TGTGCCAGCAGTGAAGCGCTATTTTGGGACAGGGCCAAGGTCGGGGAGCTGTTTTTT. This sequence encodes CASSEALFWDRAKVGELFF.

The chain combines TRBV7-8 with TRBJ1-2; 9 bases fit TRBD1. V trimming: 3 bases; J trimming: 0 bases; junction bases outside the gene matches: 5. The CDR3 contains 16 residues. The germline gives CDR1 SGHVS, CDR2 FQNEAQ. CDR3 sequence reads: CASSFATGGANYGYTF. CDR3 sequence (DNA): TGTGCCAGCAGCTTCGCGACAGGGGGAGCTAACTATGGCTACACCTTC.

This clone was picked up a small number of times. The chain combines TRBV5-6 with TRBJ1-5, with D possibly TRBD1 on 6 matching bases. Germline CDR1 reads SGHDT; CDR2 reads YYEEEE. The CDR3 loop spans 13 amino acids. V was pared by 3 bases and J by 5 bases, with 9 bases between. As DNA, the CDR3 is TGTGCCAGCAGCTCGTGGACAGATCAGCCCCAGCATTTT. It encodes CASSSWTDQPQHF.